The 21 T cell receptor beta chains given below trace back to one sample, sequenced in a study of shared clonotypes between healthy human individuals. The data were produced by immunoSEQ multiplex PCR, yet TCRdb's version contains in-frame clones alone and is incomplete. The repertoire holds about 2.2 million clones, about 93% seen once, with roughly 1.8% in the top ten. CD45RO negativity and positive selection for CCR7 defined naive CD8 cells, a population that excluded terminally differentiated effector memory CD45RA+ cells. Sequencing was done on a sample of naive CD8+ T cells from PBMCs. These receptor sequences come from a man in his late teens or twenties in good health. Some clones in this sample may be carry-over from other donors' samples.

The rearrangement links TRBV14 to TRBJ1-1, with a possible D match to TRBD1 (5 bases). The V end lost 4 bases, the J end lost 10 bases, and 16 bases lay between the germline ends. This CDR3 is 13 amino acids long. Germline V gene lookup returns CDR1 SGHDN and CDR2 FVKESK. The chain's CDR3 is CASSPGRYLGAFF. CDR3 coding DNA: TGTGCCAGCAGCCCAGGGAGATACTTGGGAGCTTTCTTT.

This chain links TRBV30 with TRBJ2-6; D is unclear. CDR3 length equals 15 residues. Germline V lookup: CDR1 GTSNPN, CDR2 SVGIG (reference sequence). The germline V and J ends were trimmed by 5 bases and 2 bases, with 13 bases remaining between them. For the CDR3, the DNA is TGTGCCTGGGGCGGAATTGGGACTGGGGCCAACGTCCTGACTTTC. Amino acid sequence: CAWGGIGTGANVLTF.

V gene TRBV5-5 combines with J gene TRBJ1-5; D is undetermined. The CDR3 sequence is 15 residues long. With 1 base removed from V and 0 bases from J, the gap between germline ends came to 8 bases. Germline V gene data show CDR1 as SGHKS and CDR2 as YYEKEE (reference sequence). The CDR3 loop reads CASSLWAASNQPQHF. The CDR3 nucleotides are TGTGCCAGCAGCTTGTGGGCAGCTAGCAATCAGCCCCAGCATTTT.

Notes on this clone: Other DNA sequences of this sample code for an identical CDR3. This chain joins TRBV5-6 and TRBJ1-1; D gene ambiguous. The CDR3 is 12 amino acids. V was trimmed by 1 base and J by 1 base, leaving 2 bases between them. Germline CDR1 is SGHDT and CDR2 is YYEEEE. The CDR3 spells CASSLQNTEAFF. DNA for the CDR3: TGTGCCAGCAGCTTGCAGAACACTGAAGCTTTCTTT.

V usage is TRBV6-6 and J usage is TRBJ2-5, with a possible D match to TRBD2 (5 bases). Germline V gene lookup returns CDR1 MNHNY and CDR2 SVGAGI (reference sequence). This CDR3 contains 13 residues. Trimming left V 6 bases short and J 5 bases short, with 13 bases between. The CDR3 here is CASRAGERETQYF. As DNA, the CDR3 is TGTGCCAGCAGAGCCGGGGAGAGGGAGACCCAGTACTTC.

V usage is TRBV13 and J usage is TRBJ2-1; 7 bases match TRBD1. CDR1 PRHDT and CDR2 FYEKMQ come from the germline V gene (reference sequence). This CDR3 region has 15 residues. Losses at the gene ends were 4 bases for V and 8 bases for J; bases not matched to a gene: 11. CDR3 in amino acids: CASSSTGTDRDEQFF. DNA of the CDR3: TGTGCCAGCAGCTCAACCGGGACAGACAGGGATGAGCAGTTCTTC. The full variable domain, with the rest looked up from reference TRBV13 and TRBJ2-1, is AAGVIQSPRHLIKEKRETATLKCYPIPRHDTVYWYQQGPGQDPQFLISFYEKMQSDKGSIPDRFSAQQFSDYHSELNMSSLELGDSALYFCASSSTGTDRDEQFFGPGTRLTVL.

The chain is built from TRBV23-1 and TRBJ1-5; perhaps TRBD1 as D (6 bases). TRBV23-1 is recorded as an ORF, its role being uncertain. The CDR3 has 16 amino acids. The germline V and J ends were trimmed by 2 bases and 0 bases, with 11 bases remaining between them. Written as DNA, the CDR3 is TGCGCCAGCAGTCAAAAGGACAGTTATAGCAATCAGCCCCAGCATTTT. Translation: CASSQKDSYSNQPQHF.

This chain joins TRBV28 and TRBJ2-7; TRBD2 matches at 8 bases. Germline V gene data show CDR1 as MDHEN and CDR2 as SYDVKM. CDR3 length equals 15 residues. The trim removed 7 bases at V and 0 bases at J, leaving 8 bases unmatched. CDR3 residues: CASTETSGFSYEQYF. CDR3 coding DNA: TGTGCCAGCACCGAAACTAGCGGATTCTCCTACGAGCAGTACTTC.

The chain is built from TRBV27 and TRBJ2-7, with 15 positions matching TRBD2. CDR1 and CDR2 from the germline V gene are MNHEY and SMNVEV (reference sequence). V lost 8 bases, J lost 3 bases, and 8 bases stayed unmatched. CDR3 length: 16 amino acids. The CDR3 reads CASGPGLAGGHYEQYF. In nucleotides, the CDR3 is TGTGCCAGCGGTCCGGGACTAGCGGGAGGACACTACGAGCAGTACTTC.

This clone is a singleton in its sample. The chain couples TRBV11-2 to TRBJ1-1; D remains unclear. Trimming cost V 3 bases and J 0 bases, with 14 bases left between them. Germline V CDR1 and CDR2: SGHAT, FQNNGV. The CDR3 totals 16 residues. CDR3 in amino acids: CASSFERGLLNTEAFF. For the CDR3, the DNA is TGTGCCAGCAGCTTTGAGCGTGGGCTCTTGAACACTGAAGCTTTCTTT. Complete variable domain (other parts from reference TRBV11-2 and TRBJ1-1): EAGVAQSPRYKIIEKRQSVAFWCNPISGHATLYWYQQILGQGPKLLIQFQNNGVVDDSQLPKDRFSAERLKGVDSTLKIQPAKLEDSAVYLCASSFERGLLNTEAFFGQGTRLTVV.

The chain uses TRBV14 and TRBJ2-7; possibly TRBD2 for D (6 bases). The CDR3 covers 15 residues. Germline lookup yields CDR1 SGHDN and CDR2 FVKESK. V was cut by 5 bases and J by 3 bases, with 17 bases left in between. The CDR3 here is CASSKRMGGRYEQYF. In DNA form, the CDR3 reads TGTGCCAGCAGCAAACGCATGGGAGGCCGCTACGAGCAGTACTTC.

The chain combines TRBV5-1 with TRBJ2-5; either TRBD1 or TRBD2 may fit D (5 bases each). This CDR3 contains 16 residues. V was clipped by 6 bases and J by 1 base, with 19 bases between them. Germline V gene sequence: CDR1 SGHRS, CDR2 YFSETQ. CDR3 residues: CASTPPKAGTQETQYF. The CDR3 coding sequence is TGCGCCAGCACGCCCCCGAAGGCAGGGACCCAAGAGACCCAGTACTTC.

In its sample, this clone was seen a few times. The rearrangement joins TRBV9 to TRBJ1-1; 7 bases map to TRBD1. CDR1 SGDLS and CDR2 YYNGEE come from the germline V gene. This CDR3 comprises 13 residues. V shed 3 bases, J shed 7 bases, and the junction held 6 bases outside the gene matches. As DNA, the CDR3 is TGTGCCAGCAGCGCCCAAGGGACAGTTGAAGCTTTCTTT. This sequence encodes CASSAQGTVEAFF.

The DNA of the CDR3 is TGTGCCAGCAGCTCGGGAGGGAGGTCCTACGAGCAGTACTTC. This translates into CASSSGGRSYEQYF. V gene TRBV11-2 combines with J gene TRBJ2-7; 8 bases line up with TRBD2. The CDR3 is 14 residues long. Germline-derived CDR1 and CDR2 are SGHAT and FQNNGV. V lost 4 bases, J lost 1 base, and 3 bases stayed unmatched.

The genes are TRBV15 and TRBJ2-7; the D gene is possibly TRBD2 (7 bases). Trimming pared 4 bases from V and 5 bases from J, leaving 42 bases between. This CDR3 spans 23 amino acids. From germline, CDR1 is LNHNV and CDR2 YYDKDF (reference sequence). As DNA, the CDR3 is TGTGCCACCAGCAAAGGAAAAAAGGGAGTCGGGGGGCGCAGCATGGTAGTAGTGGACGAGCAGTACTTC. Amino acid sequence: CATSKGKKGVGGRSMVVVDEQYF.

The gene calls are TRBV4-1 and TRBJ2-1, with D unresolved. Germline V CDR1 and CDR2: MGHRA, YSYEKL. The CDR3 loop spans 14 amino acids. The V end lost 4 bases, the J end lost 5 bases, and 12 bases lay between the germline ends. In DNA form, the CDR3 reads TGCGCCAGCAGCCCTCCTATGGTAGACAATGAGCAGTTCTTC. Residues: CASSPPMVDNEQFF.

Here the CDR3 reads CASSSGLAGVRETQYF. Here the CDR3 DNA reads TGTGCCAGCAGCTCCGGACTAGCGGGAGTTCGAGAGACCCAGTACTTC. V gene TRBV5-8 combines with J gene TRBJ2-5; TRBD2 matches at 13 bases. Germline V gene sequence: CDR1 SGHTS, CDR2 YDEGEE. V dropped 3 bases and J dropped 4; count of bases not matched to a gene: 6. CDR3 length equals 16 residues.

For the CDR3, the DNA is TGCGCCAGCAGCTTGCGACCCACTGAAGCTTTCTTT. Protein: CASSLRPTEAFF. The V and J genes are TRBV5-1 and TRBJ1-1; D remains ambiguous. From germline, CDR1 is SGHRS and CDR2 YFSETQ. V lost 1 base and J lost 4, with 5 bases in between. The CDR3 is made up of 12 amino acids. Full variable domain (rest looked up from reference TRBV5-1 and TRBJ1-1): KAGVTQTPRYLIKTRGQQVTLSCSPISGHRSVSWYQQTPGQGLQFLFEYFSETQRNKGNFPGRFSGRQFSNSRSEMNVSTLELGDSALYLCASSLRPTEAFFGQGTRLTVV.

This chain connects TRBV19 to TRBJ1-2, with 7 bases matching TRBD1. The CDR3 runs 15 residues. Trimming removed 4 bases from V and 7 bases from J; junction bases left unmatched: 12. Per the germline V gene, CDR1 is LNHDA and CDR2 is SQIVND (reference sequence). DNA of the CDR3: TGTGCCAGTAGTAGCTCCAGGGGGACCCCCGGTGGCTACACCTTC. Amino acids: CASSSSRGTPGGYTF.

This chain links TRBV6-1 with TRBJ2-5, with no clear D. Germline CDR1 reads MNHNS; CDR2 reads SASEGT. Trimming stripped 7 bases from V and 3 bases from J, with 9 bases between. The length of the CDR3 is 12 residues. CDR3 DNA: TGTGCCAGCACCCGTCCAAAAGAGACCCAGTACTTC. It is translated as CASTRPKETQYF.

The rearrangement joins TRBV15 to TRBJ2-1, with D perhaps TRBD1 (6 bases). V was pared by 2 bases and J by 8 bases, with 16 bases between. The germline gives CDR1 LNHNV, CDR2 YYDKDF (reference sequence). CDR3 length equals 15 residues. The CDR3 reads CATSRTGLLGDEQFF. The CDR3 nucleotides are TGTGCCACCAGCAGAACAGGGTTATTAGGCGATGAGCAGTTCTTC.